The 9 T cell receptor beta chains reported below all come from one sample, sequenced in a study of OX40 agonist ivuxolimab in advanced cancers. Sequenced by immunoSEQ multiplex PCR; TCRdb stores in-frame clones only, minus some. The sample shows 60,000 to 65,000 clones, 92% of them seen only once. The starting material was CD4+ or CD8+ T cells sorted from blood, obtained in a trial of the OX40 agonist ivuxolimab. Receptor source: an adult with an advanced solid tumor such as melanoma, head and neck, liver or kidney cancer.

This rearrangement joins TRBV29-1 to TRBJ2-3, with 10 bases identical to TRBD2. The V and J ends lost 2 bases and 4 bases, in that order; junction bases with no gene match: 9. CDR1 and CDR2 (germline): SQVTM, ANQGSEA. This CDR3 has 16 residues. CDR3 nucleotides: TGCAGCGTTGAACCTCGGACTAGCGGCATGGCAGATACGCAGTATTTT. It encodes CSVEPRTSGMADTQYF.

This rearrangement joins TRBV7-8 to TRBJ2-4; 9 bases agree with TRBD1. Germline V gene sequence: CDR1 SGHVS, CDR2 FQNEAQ. The CDR3 is 19 amino acids. The trim removed 0 bases at V and 0 bases at J, leaving 9 bases unmatched. Written as DNA, the CDR3 is TGTGCCAGCAGCTTAGCCGGGACAGGGATTCATCCAGCCAAAAACATTCAGTACTTC. Translating gives CASSLAGTGIHPAKNIQYF.

The V gene is TRBV27, the J gene TRBJ2-2, with 9 bases identical to TRBD2. Trimming removed 5 bases from V and 5 bases from J; junction bases left unmatched: 15. The CDR3 extends over 18 amino acids. CDR1 is MNHEY, CDR2 SMNVEV, per germline (reference sequence). The CDR3 coding sequence is TGTGCCAGCAGTCTTGTGGCGGGAGGGCCTTGGGTAACCGGGGAGCTGTTTTTT. Translation gives CASSLVAGGPWVTGELFF.

This chain joins TRBV2 and TRBJ2-1; 13 bases fit TRBD2. CDR1 is SNHLY and CDR2 is FYNNEI in the germline V gene. V trimming: 0 bases; J trimming: 7 bases; junction bases outside the gene matches: 6. This CDR3 contains 17 residues. In DNA form, the CDR3 reads TGTGCCAGCAGTGAAGCGGGGACTAGCGGGAATTTAAATGAGCAGTTCTTC. Its protein is CASSEAGTSGNLNEQFF. Based on the CDR3 plus reference TRBV2 and TRBJ2-1, the full variable domain is EPEVTQTPSHQVTQMGQEVILRCVPISNHLYFYWYRQILGQKVEFLVSFYNNEISEKSEIFDDQFSVERPDGSNFTLKIRSTKLEDSAMYFCASSEAGTSGNLNEQFFGPGTRLTVL.

The J gene is TRBJ2-5, the V gene TRBV2; D possibly uses TRBD1 or TRBD2 (5 bases each). The V gene's germline CDR1 is SNHLY and CDR2 FYNNEI. V lost 6 bases and J lost 6, with 20 bases in between. This CDR3 is 15 amino acids long. Written as DNA, the CDR3 is TGTGCCAGCAGCCCCAGGGACGGAGGACAAAAGACCCAGTACTTC. Protein product: CASSPRDGGQKTQYF.

The chain combines TRBV29-1 with TRBJ2-5; D is possibly TRBD2 (6 bases). This CDR3 is built from 13 residues. Trimming cost V 5 bases and J 4 bases, with 14 bases left between them. The germline CDR1 and CDR2 sequences are SQVTM and ANQGSEA. CDR3 nucleotide sequence: TGCAGCGTTTCGCCAGCCGGGGGAGAGACCCAGTACTTC. As protein: CSVSPAGGETQYF.

The rearrangement uses TRBV19 and TRBJ2-1; 8 nucleotides align to TRBD2. V was clipped by 6 bases and J by 0 bases; unmatched bases: 13. Germline V gene lookup returns CDR1 LNHDA and CDR2 SQIVND (reference sequence). The CDR3 loop spans 18 amino acids. The CDR3 here is CASSRPIPLAGSYNEQFF. The CDR3 DNA reads as TGTGCCAGTAGCCGACCCATCCCCCTAGCGGGCTCCTACAATGAGCAGTTCTTC.

CDR3: CASSLEGVFHEKLFF. The CDR3 DNA reads as TGTGCCAGCAGCCTCGAAGGGGTTTTCCATGAAAAACTGTTTTTT. The chain is built from TRBV7-9 and TRBJ1-4; D perhaps matches TRBD1 (5 bases). The germline V gene encodes CDR1 SEHNR and CDR2 FQNEAQ (reference sequence). The CDR3 runs to 15 residues. Trimming left V 5 bases short and J 6 bases short, with 16 bases between.

V gene TRBV10-3 combines with J gene TRBJ2-7; 10 bases match TRBD2. Germline CDR1 is ENHRY and CDR2 is SYGVKD. The CDR3 has 15 amino acids. J gave up 7 bases and V 4 bases, and 10 bases lay outside the gene matches. The CDR3 sequence: CAISVDPSGSSEQYF. CDR3 coding DNA: TGTGCCATCAGTGTCGATCCTAGCGGGAGCTCTGAGCAGTACTTC.